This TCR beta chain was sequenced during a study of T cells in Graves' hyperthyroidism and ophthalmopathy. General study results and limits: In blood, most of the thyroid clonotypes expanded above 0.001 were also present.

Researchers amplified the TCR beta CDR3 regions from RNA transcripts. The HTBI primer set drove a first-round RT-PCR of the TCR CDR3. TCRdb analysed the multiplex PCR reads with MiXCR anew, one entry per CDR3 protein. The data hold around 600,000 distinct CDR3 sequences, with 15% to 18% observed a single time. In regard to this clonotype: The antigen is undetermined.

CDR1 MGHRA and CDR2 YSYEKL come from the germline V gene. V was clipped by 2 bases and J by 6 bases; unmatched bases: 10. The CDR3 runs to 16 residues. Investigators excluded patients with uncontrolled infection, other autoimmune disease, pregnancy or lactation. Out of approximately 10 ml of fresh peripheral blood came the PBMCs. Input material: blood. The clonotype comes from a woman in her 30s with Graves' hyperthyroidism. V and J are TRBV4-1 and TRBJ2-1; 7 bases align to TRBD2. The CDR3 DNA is TGCGCCAGCAGCCAAAGGTGGGAGGGATACGTCAATGAGCAGTTCTTC. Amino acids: CASSQRWEGYVNEQFF.